The clone carrying this T cell receptor (beta chain) was seen many times. Its antigen is not known. The CDR3 is cut off 3 residues early in the read; its end comes from the germline J gene. Clones were sequenced by immunoSEQ multiplex PCR, and TCRdb holds only the in-frame ones, with some missing. The record shows about 35,000 clones for this sample, with no singletons present. The source of the sample is a study of T cell clonality in common variable immunodeficiency. Germline assignment: CDR1 SGHDT and CDR2 YYEEEE. The CDR3 has 13 residues. Trimming cost V 2 bases and J 10 bases, with 10 bases left between them. The study, taken as a whole, reports: Shared TCRbeta clones were fewer between CVID subjects than controls.

The sample consisted of peripheral blood mononuclear cells. The chain has TRBV5-6 and TRBJ1-6; D possibly corresponds to TRBD1 (5 bases). The TCR comes from a person between 18 and 69 years old in good health. The CDR3 sequence: CASSFRVQSPLHF. The DNA read from the CDR3 is TGTGCCAGCAGCTTCAGGGTCCAATCACCC.